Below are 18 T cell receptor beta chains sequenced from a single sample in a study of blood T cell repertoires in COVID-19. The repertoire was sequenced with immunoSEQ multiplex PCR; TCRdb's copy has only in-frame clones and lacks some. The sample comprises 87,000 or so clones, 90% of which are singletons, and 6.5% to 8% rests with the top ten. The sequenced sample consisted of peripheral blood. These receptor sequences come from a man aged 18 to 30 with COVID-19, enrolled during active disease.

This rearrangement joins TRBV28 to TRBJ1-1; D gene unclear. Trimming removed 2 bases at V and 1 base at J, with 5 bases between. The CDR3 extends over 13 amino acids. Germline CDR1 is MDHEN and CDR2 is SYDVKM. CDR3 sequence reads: CASSLGQNTEAFF. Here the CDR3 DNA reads TGTGCCAGCAGTTTAGGGCAGAACACTGAAGCTTTCTTT.

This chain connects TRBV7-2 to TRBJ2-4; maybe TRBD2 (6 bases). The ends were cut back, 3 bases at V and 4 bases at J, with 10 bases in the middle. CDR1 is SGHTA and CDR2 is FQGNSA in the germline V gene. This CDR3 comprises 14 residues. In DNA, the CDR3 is TGTGCCAGCAGCTTGCCTAGCGAGAAAAACATTCAGTACTTC. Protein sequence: CASSLPSEKNIQYF.

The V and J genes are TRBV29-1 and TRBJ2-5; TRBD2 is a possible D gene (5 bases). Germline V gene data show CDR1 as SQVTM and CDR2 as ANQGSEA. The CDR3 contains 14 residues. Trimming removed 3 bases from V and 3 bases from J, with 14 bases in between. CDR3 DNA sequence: TGCAGCGTTGATCTTCGGTCGGGGAAAGAGACCCAGTACTTC. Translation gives CSVDLRSGKETQYF.

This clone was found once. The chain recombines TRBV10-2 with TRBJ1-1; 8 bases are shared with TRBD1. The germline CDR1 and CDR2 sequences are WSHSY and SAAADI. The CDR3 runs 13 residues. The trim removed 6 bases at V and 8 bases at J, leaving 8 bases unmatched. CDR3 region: CASRPAGQGEAFF. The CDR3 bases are TGCGCCAGCAGACCGGCCGGACAGGGAGAAGCTTTCTTT.

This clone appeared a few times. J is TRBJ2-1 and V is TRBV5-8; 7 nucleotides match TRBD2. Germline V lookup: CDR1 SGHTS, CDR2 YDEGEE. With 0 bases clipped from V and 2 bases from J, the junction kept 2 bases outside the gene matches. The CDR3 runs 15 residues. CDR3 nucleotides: TGTGCCAGCAGCTTGGGGCGGGAGCCCTACAATGAGCAGTTCTTC. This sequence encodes CASSLGREPYNEQFF.

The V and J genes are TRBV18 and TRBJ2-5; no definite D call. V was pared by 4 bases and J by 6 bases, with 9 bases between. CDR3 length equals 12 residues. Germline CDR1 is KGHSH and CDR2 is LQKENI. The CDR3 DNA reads TGTGCCAGCTCACGCTCCTATCAGACCCAGTACTTC. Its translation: CASSRSYQTQYF.

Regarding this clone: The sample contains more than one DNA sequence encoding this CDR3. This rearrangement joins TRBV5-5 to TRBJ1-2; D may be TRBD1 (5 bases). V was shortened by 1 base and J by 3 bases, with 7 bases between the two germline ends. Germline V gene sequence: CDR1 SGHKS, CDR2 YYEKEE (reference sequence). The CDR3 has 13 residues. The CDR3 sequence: CASSLPGDYGYTF. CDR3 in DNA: TGTGCCAGCAGCTTGCCGGGGGACTATGGCTACACCTTC.

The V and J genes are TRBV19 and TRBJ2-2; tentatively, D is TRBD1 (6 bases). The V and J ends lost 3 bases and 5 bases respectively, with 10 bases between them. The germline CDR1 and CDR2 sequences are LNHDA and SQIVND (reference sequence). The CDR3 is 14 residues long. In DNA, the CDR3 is TGTGCCAGTAGTATGGCAGGGGTGACCGGGGAGCTGTTTTTT. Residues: CASSMAGVTGELFF.

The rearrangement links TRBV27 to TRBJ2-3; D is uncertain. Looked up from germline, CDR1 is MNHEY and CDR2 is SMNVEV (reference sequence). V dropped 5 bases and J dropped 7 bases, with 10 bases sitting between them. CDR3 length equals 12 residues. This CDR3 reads CASSPPSNTQYF. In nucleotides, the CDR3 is TGTGCCAGCAGTCCCCCATCCAATACGCAGTATTTT.

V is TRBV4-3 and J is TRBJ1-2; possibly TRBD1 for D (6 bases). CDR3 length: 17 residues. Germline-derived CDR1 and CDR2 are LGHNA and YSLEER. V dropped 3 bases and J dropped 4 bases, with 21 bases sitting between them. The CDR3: CASSHAQTGAFAYGYTF. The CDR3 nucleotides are TGCGCCAGCAGCCACGCCCAGACAGGAGCTTTCGCCTATGGCTACACCTTC.

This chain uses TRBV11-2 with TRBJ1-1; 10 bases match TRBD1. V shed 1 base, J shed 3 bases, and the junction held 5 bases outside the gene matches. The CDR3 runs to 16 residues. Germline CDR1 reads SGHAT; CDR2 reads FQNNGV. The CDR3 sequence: CASSLAGDRGYTEAFF. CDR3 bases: TGTGCCAGCAGCTTAGCGGGGGACAGGGGTTACACTGAAGCTTTCTTT.

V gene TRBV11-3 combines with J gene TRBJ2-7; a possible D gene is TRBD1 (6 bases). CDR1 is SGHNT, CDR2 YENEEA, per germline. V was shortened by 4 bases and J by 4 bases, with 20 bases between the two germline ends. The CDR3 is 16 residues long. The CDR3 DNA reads TGTGCCAGCAGCTGGGGGCTTGCAATTCCCCCATACGAGCAGTACTTC. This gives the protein CASSWGLAIPPYEQYF.

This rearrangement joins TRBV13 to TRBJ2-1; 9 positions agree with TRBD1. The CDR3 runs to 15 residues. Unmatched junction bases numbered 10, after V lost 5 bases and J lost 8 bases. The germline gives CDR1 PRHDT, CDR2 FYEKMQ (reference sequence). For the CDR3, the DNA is TGTGCCAGCAGCCCCGTCCCGGGACAGGGCGATGAGCAGTTCTTC. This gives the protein CASSPVPGQGDEQFF.

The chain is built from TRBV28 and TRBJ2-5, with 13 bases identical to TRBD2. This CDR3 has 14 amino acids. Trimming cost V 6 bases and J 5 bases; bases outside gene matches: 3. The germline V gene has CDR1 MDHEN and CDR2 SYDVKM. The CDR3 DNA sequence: TGTGCCAGCAGGACTAGCGGGAGGTTTGAGACCCAGTACTTC. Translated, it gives CASRTSGRFETQYF. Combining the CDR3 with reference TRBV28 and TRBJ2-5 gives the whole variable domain DVKVTQSSRYLVKRTGEKVFLECVQDMDHENMFWYRQDPGLGLRLIYFSYDVKMKEKGDIPEGYSVSREKKERFSLILESASTNQTSMYLCASRTSGRFETQYFGPGTRLLVL.

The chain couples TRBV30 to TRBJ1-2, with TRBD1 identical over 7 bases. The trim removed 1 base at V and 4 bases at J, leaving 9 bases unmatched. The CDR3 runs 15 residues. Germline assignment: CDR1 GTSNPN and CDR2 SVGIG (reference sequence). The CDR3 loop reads CAWSAGTEIRYGYTF. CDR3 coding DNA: TGTGCCTGGAGTGCCGGGACAGAGATTCGCTATGGCTACACCTTC.

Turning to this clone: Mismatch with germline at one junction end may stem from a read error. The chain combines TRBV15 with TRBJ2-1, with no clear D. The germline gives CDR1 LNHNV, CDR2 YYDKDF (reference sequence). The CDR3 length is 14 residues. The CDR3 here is CATSLLDSFNEQFF. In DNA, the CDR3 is TGTGCCACCAGCTTGCTAGACTCCTTCAATGAGCAGTTCTTC.

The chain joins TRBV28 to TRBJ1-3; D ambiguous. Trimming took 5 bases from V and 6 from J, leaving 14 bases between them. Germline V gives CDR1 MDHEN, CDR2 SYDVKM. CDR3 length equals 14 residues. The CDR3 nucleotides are TGTGCCAGCAGTCTAGGCAGGAGGCTAAACACCATATATTTT. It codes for CASSLGRRLNTIYF.

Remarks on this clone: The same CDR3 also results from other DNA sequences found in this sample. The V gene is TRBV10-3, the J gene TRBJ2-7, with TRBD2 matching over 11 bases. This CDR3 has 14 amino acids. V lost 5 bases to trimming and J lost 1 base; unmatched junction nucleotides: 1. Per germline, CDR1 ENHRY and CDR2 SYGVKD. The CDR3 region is CAISRTSGSYEQYF. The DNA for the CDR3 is TGTGCCATCAGTAGGACTAGCGGGTCCTACGAGCAGTACTTC.